Below are 20 T cell receptor beta chains sequenced from a single sample in a study of shared clonotypes between healthy human individuals. The repertoire was sequenced with immunoSEQ multiplex PCR; TCRdb's copy has only in-frame clones and lacks some. This table has about 1.5 million clones, 98% appearing once. Sequenced input: naive CD4+ T cells sorted from blood. Sample subset: CD45RA+ positively selected. The receptors here all came from a young man in good health.

The V call is TRBV30, the J call TRBJ2-1; TRBD2 aligns across 10 bases. There are 16 residues in the CDR3. Germline assignment: CDR1 GTSNPN and CDR2 SVGIG (reference sequence). The ends lost 0 bases at V and 9 bases at J; junction bases unmatched: 11. CDR3 amino acids: CAWSVGGSGRRREQFF. The CDR3 DNA is TGTGCCTGGAGTGTAGGGGGTAGCGGGAGGCGACGTGAGCAGTTCTTC.

The chain employs TRBV11-2 and TRBJ2-1; D is possibly TRBD2 (5 bases). V lost 0 bases, J lost 4 bases, and 25 bases lay in between. From germline, CDR1 is SGHAT and CDR2 FQNNGV. This CDR3 has 20 residues. CDR3 nucleotides: TGTGCCAGCAGCTTAGATGCCGTGGGAGCAACCGGAGTAGAGTACAATGAGCAGTTCTTC. Encoded protein: CASSLDAVGATGVEYNEQFF.

J is TRBJ2-7 and V is TRBV10-3; TRBD1 agrees at 8 bases. Germline CDR1 and CDR2: ENHRY and SYGVKD. This CDR3 is 13 amino acids long. Trimming at V came to 8 bases and at J to 2 bases, leaving 5 bases not matched to a gene. DNA for the CDR3: TGTGCCATCGACAGGGGCCTCACCTACGAGCAGTACTTC. Encoded protein: CAIDRGLTYEQYF.

This clone has a single count. Distinct nucleotide sequences in the sample also encode this CDR3. This sequence joins TRBV6-5 and TRBJ2-3, with D unclear. The CDR3 totals 13 residues. Germline V gene sequence: CDR1 MNHEY, CDR2 SVGAGI. Deletions cut 6 bases from V and 1 base from J, with 8 bases between. The CDR3 loop is CASRPPGTDTQYF. The CDR3 bases are TGTGCCAGCAGGCCGCCGGGCACAGATACGCAGTATTTT.

The J gene is TRBJ1-1, the V gene TRBV4-3; D perhaps matches TRBD1 (6 bases). Germline V CDR1 and CDR2: LGHNA, YSLEER. V was trimmed by 1 base and J by 1 base, leaving 16 bases between them. The CDR3 consists of 17 residues. In DNA form, the CDR3 reads TGCGCCAGCAGCCAAGGGACCCTCCTACAGGGGAACACTGAAGCTTTCTTT. Its translation is CASSQGTLLQGNTEAFF.

The chain couples TRBV7-2 to TRBJ1-5; no clear D gene. This CDR3 spans 15 amino acids. Trimming pared 5 bases from V and 6 bases from J, leaving 17 bases between. Germline V gene sequence: CDR1 SGHTA, CDR2 FQGNSA. The DNA for the CDR3 is TGTGCCAGCAGCGTTACCGGGAGCTCTATTCAGCCCCAGCATTTT. Protein sequence: CASSVTGSSIQPQHF.

The genes are TRBV7-2 and TRBJ2-7; TRBD2 matches 9 bases. V was clipped by 0 bases and J by 4 bases; unmatched bases: 4. CDR3 length: 15 amino acids. Germline V gene data show CDR1 as SGHTA and CDR2 as FQGNSA. This CDR3 is CASSLAVAGEYEQYF. CDR3 sequence (DNA): TGTGCCAGCAGCTTAGCAGTAGCGGGAGAATACGAGCAGTACTTC. Based on the CDR3 plus reference TRBV7-2 and TRBJ2-7, the full variable domain is GAGVSQSPSNKVTEKGKDVELRCDPISGHTALYWYRQSLGQGLEFLIYFQGNSAPDKSGLPSDRFSAERTGGSVSTLTIQRTQQEDSAVYLCASSLAVAGEYEQYFGPGTRLTVT.

The rearrangement joins TRBV5-1 to TRBJ1-1, with D perhaps matching TRBD1 (6 bases). CDR1 is SGHRS, CDR2 YFSETQ, per germline. This CDR3 comprises 15 residues. The ends were cut back, 3 bases at V and 4 bases at J, with 16 bases in the middle. CDR3 residues: CASSSGRDRRTEAFF. In nucleotides, the CDR3 is TGCGCCAGCAGCTCAGGAAGAGACAGGCGCACTGAAGCTTTCTTT.

The chain carries TRBV5-1 and TRBJ2-3; 12 bases match TRBD1. With V trimmed by 2 bases and J by 2 bases, 9 bases remained unmatched. CDR3 length equals 18 residues. In germline, CDR1 is SGHRS, CDR2 YFSETQ. The CDR3 loop is CASSFFPGQGAPTDTQYF. In DNA form, the CDR3 reads TGCGCCAGCAGCTTTTTCCCGGGACAGGGGGCCCCCACAGATACGCAGTATTTT.

About this clone itself: This same CDR3 is encoded by further DNA sequences in the sample. The gene calls are TRBV5-1 and TRBJ2-2; 7 bases are shared with TRBD2. The CDR3 sequence is 15 residues long. CDR1 is SGHRS, CDR2 YFSETQ, per germline. V was clipped by 3 bases and J by 0 bases; unmatched bases: 2. The CDR3 nucleotides read TGCGCCAGCAGCTCTGGACTAGCGAACACCGGGGAGCTGTTTTTT. This translates into CASSSGLANTGELFF.

The J gene is TRBJ1-5, the V gene TRBV2; 7 nucleotides match TRBD1. The length of the CDR3 is 15 residues. Germline V gene lookup returns CDR1 SNHLY and CDR2 FYNNEI. J was trimmed by 3 bases and V by 4 bases; bases with no gene match: 6. The CDR3 sequence: CASSGDDRDNQPQHF. The CDR3 region has the DNA TGTGCCAGCAGTGGAGACGACAGGGACAATCAGCCCCAGCATTTT.

The J gene is TRBJ2-1, the V gene TRBV5-4; D is uncertain. This CDR3 spans 12 amino acids. CDR1 and CDR2 (germline): SGHNT, YYREEE (reference sequence). V lost 5 bases and J 15 bases, leaving 18 bases between the germline ends. CDR3 sequence: CASRVAPDRWFF. CDR3 DNA: TGTGCCAGCAGGGTGGCGCCAGATCGGTGGTTCTTC.

This chain joins TRBV6-1 and TRBJ2-5; unclear D gene. CDR1 and CDR2 (germline): MNHNS, SASEGT. This CDR3 region has 13 residues. V was pared by 10 bases and J by 1 base, with 13 bases between. CDR3 coding DNA: TGTGCCACTCAGGAGTTCGGCCAAGAGACCCAGTACTTC. It encodes CATQEFGQETQYF.

About this clone: It may be a read error: a sequence one base away is much more abundant. The rearrangement links TRBV7-9 to TRBJ2-7; no reliable D call. The length of the CDR3 is 11 residues. The germline V and J ends were trimmed by 2 bases and 3 bases, with 2 bases remaining between them. Germline CDR1 and CDR2: SEHNR and FQNEAQ (reference sequence). Here the CDR3 DNA reads TGTGCCAGCAGCTTATTCTACGAGCAGTACTTC. Translation gives CASSLFYEQYF.

This chain uses TRBV11-2 with TRBJ1-1; no definite D call. Germline assignment: CDR1 SGHAT and CDR2 FQNNGV. The CDR3 is 13 amino acids. The V end lost 5 bases, the J end lost 5 bases, and 12 bases lay between the germline ends. CDR3 loop: CASSLLVDTEAFF. For the CDR3, the DNA is TGTGCCAGCAGCCTACTGGTGGATACTGAAGCTTTCTTT. The full variable domain, rest sourced from reference TRBV11-2 and TRBJ1-1, is EAGVAQSPRYKIIEKRQSVAFWCNPISGHATLYWYQQILGQGPKLLIQFQNNGVVDDSQLPKDRFSAERLKGVDSTLKIQPAKLEDSAVYLCASSLLVDTEAFFGQGTRLTVV.

The chain links TRBV5-1 to TRBJ1-4; D possibly corresponds to TRBD1 (5 bases). CDR3 size: 15 residues. Germline CDR1 is SGHRS and CDR2 is YFSETQ. The V end was cut by 0 bases, the J end by 8 bases, with 14 bases between. In DNA form, the CDR3 reads TGCGCCAGCAGCTTGGGGCGTCAGGGCGGAGAAAAACTGTTTTTT. It translates to CASSLGRQGGEKLFF.

The V and J genes are TRBV5-4 and TRBJ1-4; D might be TRBD1 (6 bases). The CDR3 sequence is 15 residues long. Between the trimmed V and J ends, which lost 3 bases and 0 bases, there was a span of 9 bases. The V gene's germline CDR1 is SGHNT and CDR2 YYREEE (reference sequence). The CDR3 spells CASSSGASTNEKLFF. The CDR3 DNA reads as TGTGCCAGCAGCTCGGGGGCCTCAACTAATGAAAAACTGTTTTTT.

CDR3: CASIRDRGREQYF. The CDR3 nucleotides are TGTGCCAGCATCCGGGACAGGGGTCGCGAGCAGTACTTC. V is TRBV2 and J is TRBJ2-7, with 10 bases identical to TRBD1. The germline CDR1 and CDR2 sequences are SNHLY and FYNNEI. The CDR3 loop spans 13 amino acids. V lost 7 bases, J lost 6 bases, and 6 bases stayed unmatched.

The genes are TRBV7-9 and TRBJ2-7; TRBD2 matches at 10 bases. Germline CDR1 SEHNR, CDR2 FQNEAQ (reference sequence). The ends lost 3 bases at V and 5 bases at J; junction bases unmatched: 7. This CDR3 is 15 amino acids long. The CDR3 sequence: CASSFPTSGTNEQYF. The CDR3 DNA follows: TGTGCCAGCAGCTTTCCCACTAGCGGGACTAACGAGCAGTACTTC.

The chain links TRBV28 to TRBJ2-2, with a tentative D call TRBD2 (5 bases). V dropped 7 bases and J dropped 3 bases, with 12 bases sitting between them. The CDR3 covers 14 residues. CDR1 and CDR2 (germline): MDHEN, SYDVKM. DNA for the CDR3: TGTGCCAGCACGGACTTAGCTTACACCGGGGAGCTGTTTTTT. It is translated as CASTDLAYTGELFF. Full variable domain (missing parts from reference TRBV28 and TRBJ2-2): DVKVTQSSRYLVKRTGEKVFLECVQDMDHENMFWYRQDPGLGLRLIYFSYDVKMKEKGDIPEGYSVSREKKERFSLILESASTNQTSMYLCASTDLAYTGELFFGEGSRLTVL.